The rows below give T cell receptor beta chains drawn from one sample of a study of CD8 T cells in Susac syndrome. TCRdb passed the immunoSEQ multiplex PCR reads through MiXCR, listing each CDR3 protein once. The sample has hundreds of thousands of distinct CDR3 sequences; 94% are singletons. The specimen sequenced was CD4+ T cells from PBMCs. These receptors were obtained from a human donor with Susac syndrome. Both conserved end residues are part of each CDR3. The order of the fields is V gene, clone size, D gene, J gene, CDR3 protein, CDR3 DNA. The D gene is left open where the match is weak. Expanded clones get a size class; other rows say once, few or many, or leave the size out.

V gene: TRBV28
clone size: once
D gene: TRBD2
J gene: TRBJ2-5
CDR3 protein: CASVPSKRGAYQETQYF
CDR3 DNA: TGTGCCAGCGTTCCCTCAAAGCGGGGGGCCTACCAAGAGACCCAGTACTTC

V gene: TRBV20-1
clone size: .
D gene: .
J gene: TRBJ1-5
CDR3 protein: CSAVRGGNQPQHF
CDR3 DNA: TGCAGTGCTGTGAGGGGGGGTAATCAGCCCCAGCATTTT

V gene: TRBV20-1
clone size: once
D gene: TRBD1
J gene: TRBJ1-1
CDR3 protein: CSARQDRQNTEAFF
CDR3 DNA: TGCAGTGCTAGACAGGACAGGCAGAACACTGAAGCTTTCTTT

V gene: TRBV20-1
clone size: once
D gene: .
J gene: TRBJ2-7
CDR3 protein: CSARARDQRTYEQYF
CDR3 DNA: TGCAGTGCTAGGGCCCGGGACCAACGTACCTACGAGCAGTACTTC

V gene: TRBV6-5
clone size: .
D gene: TRBD1
J gene: TRBJ1-5
CDR3 protein: CASSPGTENQPQHF
CDR3 DNA: TGTGCCAGCAGTCCCGGGACAGAGAATCAGCCCCAGCATTTT

V gene: TRBV3-1
clone size: .
D gene: .
J gene: TRBJ2-7
CDR3 protein: CASSQERVAYEQYF
CDR3 DNA: TGTGCCAGCAGCCAAGAGCGGGTTGCCTACGAGCAGTACTTC

V gene: TRBV6-5
clone size: .
D gene: .
J gene: TRBJ1-2
CDR3 protein: CASSYQQAWGGYTF
CDR3 DNA: TGTGCCAGCAGTTACCAGCAGGCTTGGGGTGGCTACACCTTC

V gene: TRBV7-2
clone size: .
D gene: .
J gene: TRBJ2-3
CDR3 protein: CASSLSGTLTDTQYF
CDR3 DNA: TGTGCCAGCAGCCTATCCGGGACCCTCACAGATACGCAGTATTTT

V gene: TRBV7-9
clone size: .
D gene: .
J gene: TRBJ1-5
CDR3 protein: CASSLAAGIQPQHF
CDR3 DNA: TGTGCCAGCAGCTTAGCGGCTGGGATCCAGCCCCAGCATTTT

V gene: TRBV12-3/TRBV12-4
clone size: .
D gene: .
J gene: TRBJ1-5
CDR3 protein: CASSPDQGNQPQHF
CDR3 DNA: TGTGCCAGCAGTCCCGATCAGGGGAATCAGCCCCAGCATTTT

V gene: TRBV5-1
clone size: .
D gene: .
J gene: TRBJ2-2
CDR3 protein: CASSPDPAAGELFF
CDR3 DNA: TGCGCCAGCAGCCCGGATCCCGCGGCCGGGGAGCTGTTTTTT

V gene: TRBV29-1
clone size: .
D gene: .
J gene: TRBJ1-2
CDR3 protein: CSVEGVGFFGYTF
CDR3 DNA: TGCAGCGTTGAAGGGGTCGGTTTCTTTGGCTACACCTTC

V gene: TRBV20-1
clone size: .
D gene: TRBD1
J gene: TRBJ2-4
CDR3 protein: CSADRGRDIQYF
CDR3 DNA: TGCAGTGCTGACAGGGGGCGCGACATTCAGTACTTC

V gene: TRBV30
clone size: .
D gene: .
J gene: TRBJ2-6
CDR3 protein: CAWAGRASGANVLTF
CDR3 DNA: TGTGCCTGGGCCGGACGGGCCTCTGGGGCCAACGTCCTGACTTTC

V gene: TRBV25-1
clone size: .
D gene: TRBD1
J gene: TRBJ2-3
CDR3 protein: CASSGWDRGTDTQYF
CDR3 DNA: TGTGCCAGCAGTGGATGGGACAGGGGCACAGATACGCAGTATTTT

V gene: TRBV30
clone size: .
D gene: .
J gene: TRBJ1-3
CDR3 protein: CAWKPGNTIYF
CDR3 DNA: TGTGCCTGGAAACCGGGAAACACCATATATTTT

V gene: TRBV20-1
clone size: once
D gene: .
J gene: TRBJ1-5
CDR3 protein: CSATGGGSMSNQPQHF
CDR3 DNA: TGCAGTGCTACTGGAGGCGGGAGTATGAGCAATCAGCCCCAGCATTTT

V gene: TRBV20-1
clone size: .
D gene: .
J gene: TRBJ1-5
CDR3 protein: CSAQRILDDHQPQHF
CDR3 DNA: TGCAGTGCACAGAGGATTTTGGACGACCACCAGCCCCAGCATTTT

V gene: TRBV3-1
clone size: .
D gene: TRBD1
J gene: TRBJ2-5
CDR3 protein: CASSPLRTGDGETQYF
CDR3 DNA: TGTGCCAGCAGCCCGCTCAGGACAGGAGACGGGGAGACCCAGTACTTC

V gene: TRBV6-6
clone size: .
D gene: .
J gene: TRBJ1-2
CDR3 protein: CASSTAGGYTF
CDR3 DNA: TGTGCCAGCAGTACCGCGGGAGGCTACACCTTC

V gene: TRBV7-2
clone size: .
D gene: .
J gene: TRBJ1-2
CDR3 protein: CASALGLSSGGYTF
CDR3 DNA: TGTGCCAGCGCCCTAGGGTTGTCCTCGGGTGGCTACACCTTC

V gene: TRBV29-1
clone size: .
D gene: .
J gene: TRBJ2-1
CDR3 protein: CSVEGGGLLSSYNEQFF
CDR3 DNA: TGCAGCGTTGAAGGGGGAGGACTACTCAGCTCCTACAATGAGCAGTTCTTC

V gene: TRBV5-4
clone size: .
D gene: .
J gene: TRBJ2-3
CDR3 protein: CASSFSGSVDTQYF
CDR3 DNA: TGTGCCAGCAGCTTCTCCGGGTCAGTAGATACGCAGTATTTT

V gene: TRBV20-1
clone size: once
D gene: .
J gene: TRBJ2-7
CDR3 protein: CSARVSRDGTYEQYF
CDR3 DNA: TGCAGTGCTAGAGTTTCCCGGGACGGCACCTACGAGCAGTACTTC

V gene: TRBV30
clone size: .
D gene: TRBD1
J gene: TRBJ1-6
CDR3 protein: CAWSVKGGSNSPLHF
CDR3 DNA: TGTGCCTGGAGTGTAAAAGGGGGCTCTAATTCACCCCTCCACTTT

V gene: TRBV5-1
clone size: .
D gene: .
J gene: TRBJ2-4
CDR3 protein: CASSSQGHIQYF
CDR3 DNA: TGCGCCAGCAGCTCTCAGGGGCACATTCAGTACTTC

V gene: TRBV3-1
clone size: .
D gene: .
J gene: TRBJ1-1
CDR3 protein: CASSQGYSYRVNTEAFF
CDR3 DNA: TGTGCCAGCAGCCAAGGGTATAGTTACAGGGTGAACACTGAAGCTTTCTTT

V gene: TRBV5-4
clone size: .
D gene: TRBD1
J gene: TRBJ2-1
CDR3 protein: CASSPVLDRDNEQFF
CDR3 DNA: TGTGCCAGCAGCCCGGTACTGGACAGGGACAATGAGCAGTTCTTC

V gene: TRBV5-6
clone size: .
D gene: .
J gene: TRBJ2-7
CDR3 protein: CASSLRDGGSGYEQYF
CDR3 DNA: TGTGCCAGCAGCCTCCGGGACGGAGGATCCGGGTACGAGCAGTACTTC

V gene: TRBV7-2
clone size: .
D gene: TRBD2
J gene: TRBJ2-1
CDR3 protein: CASSLLAGSSYNEQFF
CDR3 DNA: TGTGCCAGCAGCTTATTAGCGGGGAGCTCCTACAATGAGCAGTTCTTC

V gene: TRBV3-1
clone size: .
D gene: .
J gene: TRBJ2-5
CDR3 protein: CASSQDAWAKETQYF
CDR3 DNA: TGTGCCAGCAGCCAAGACGCTTGGGCGAAAGAGACCCAGTACTTC

V gene: TRBV30
clone size: .
D gene: .
J gene: TRBJ1-5
CDR3 protein: CAWNRGAGYGQPQHF
CDR3 DNA: TGTGCCTGGAATCGCGGGGCAGGGTACGGTCAGCCCCAGCATTTT

V gene: TRBV11-2
clone size: .
D gene: TRBD1
J gene: TRBJ2-5
CDR3 protein: CASSFTGAEETQYF
CDR3 DNA: TGTGCCAGCAGCTTCACAGGGGCGGAAGAGACCCAGTACTTC

V gene: TRBV4-3
clone size: .
D gene: .
J gene: TRBJ2-7
CDR3 protein: CASSQESGAGYEQYF
CDR3 DNA: TGCGCCAGCAGCCAAGAATCAGGGGCCGGCTACGAGCAGTACTTC

V gene: TRBV3-1
clone size: .
D gene: .
J gene: TRBJ2-7
CDR3 protein: CASSQTPTGTYEQYF
CDR3 DNA: TGTGCCAGCAGCCAGACCCCGACAGGAACCTACGAGCAGTACTTC

V gene: TRBV20-1
clone size: .
D gene: .
J gene: TRBJ2-7
CDR3 protein: CSAPGPSSYEQYF
CDR3 DNA: TGCAGTGCCCCAGGCCCTAGCTCCTACGAGCAGTACTTC

V gene: TRBV2
clone size: .
D gene: TRBD2
J gene: TRBJ2-5
CDR3 protein: CASSDQRGGGTQYF
CDR3 DNA: TGTGCCAGCAGTGATCAGCGGGGGGGCGGGACCCAGTACTTC

V gene: TRBV30
clone size: .
D gene: TRBD2
J gene: TRBJ2-1
CDR3 protein: CASQGGEGRLSNEQFF
CDR3 DNA: TGTGCCTCTCAGGGTGGGGAGGGCCGACTGTCAAATGAGCAGTTCTTC

V gene: TRBV24-1
clone size: .
D gene: TRBD1
J gene: TRBJ2-2
CDR3 protein: CATSDPTGDLTGELFF
CDR3 DNA: TGTGCCACCAGTGATCCGACAGGGGACCTCACCGGGGAGCTGTTTTTT

V gene: TRBV5-4
clone size: once
D gene: TRBD1
J gene: TRBJ2-7
CDR3 protein: CASSLAGQGGIEQYF
CDR3 DNA: TGTGCCAGCAGCTTGGCCGGACAGGGGGGAATCGAGCAGTACTTC

V gene: TRBV12-3/TRBV12-4
clone size: .
D gene: TRBD1
J gene: TRBJ1-5
CDR3 protein: CASSPDRVWDGSNQPQHF
CDR3 DNA: TGTGCCAGCAGCCCCGACAGGGTCTGGGATGGTAGCAATCAGCCCCAGCATTTT

V gene: TRBV30
clone size: .
D gene: TRBD1
J gene: TRBJ1-6
CDR3 protein: CAWSRDRVPLHF
CDR3 DNA: TGTGCCTGGAGTCGAGACAGGGTGCCCCTCCACTTT

V gene: TRBV7-9
clone size: .
D gene: .
J gene: TRBJ1-5
CDR3 protein: CASSSAPEGQPQHF
CDR3 DNA: TGTGCCAGCAGCTCAGCGCCCGAGGGTCAACCCCAGCATTTT

V gene: TRBV6-5
clone size: .
D gene: .
J gene: TRBJ1-2
CDR3 protein: CASRRSRVGGYTF
CDR3 DNA: TGTGCCAGCAGGCGCTCCAGGGTCGGTGGCTACACCTTC

V gene: TRBV6-1
clone size: once
D gene: TRBD1
J gene: TRBJ2-2
CDR3 protein: CASSQRTGGGTGELFF
CDR3 DNA: TGTGCCAGCAGCCAACGCACAGGGGGCGGCACCGGGGAGCTGTTTTTT

V gene: TRBV19
clone size: .
D gene: .
J gene: TRBJ2-5
CDR3 protein: CASSIRQQETQYF
CDR3 DNA: TGTGCCAGTAGTATTAGACAGCAAGAGACCCAGTACTTC

V gene: TRBV30
clone size: .
D gene: .
J gene: TRBJ1-1
CDR3 protein: CAWSVFRTEAFF
CDR3 DNA: TGTGCCTGGAGTGTTTTCAGAACTGAAGCTTTCTTT

V gene: TRBV5-1
clone size: .
D gene: .
J gene: TRBJ1-6
CDR3 protein: CASSSRRGYGDNSPLHF
CDR3 DNA: TGCGCCAGCAGCTCAAGGAGAGGGTACGGGGATAATTCACCCCTCCACTTT

V gene: TRBV30
clone size: .
D gene: .
J gene: TRBJ2-7
CDR3 protein: CAWSVAGAYEQYF
CDR3 DNA: TGTGCCTGGAGTGTAGCAGGGGCCTACGAGCAGTACTTC

V gene: TRBV12-5
clone size: .
D gene: TRBD1
J gene: TRBJ2-7
CDR3 protein: CASAPGQATYEQYF
CDR3 DNA: TGTGCTAGTGCTCCGGGACAGGCTACCTACGAGCAGTACTTC

V gene: TRBV5-1
clone size: .
D gene: .
J gene: TRBJ1-2
CDR3 protein: CASSRETDGYTF
CDR3 DNA: TGCGCCAGCAGCCGGGAGACGGATGGCTACACCTTC

V gene: TRBV12-5
clone size: .
D gene: TRBD2
J gene: TRBJ2-6
CDR3 protein: CASGGGISGANVLTF
CDR3 DNA: TGTGCTAGTGGGGGGGGGATCTCTGGGGCCAACGTCCTGACTTTC

V gene: TRBV5-1
clone size: .
D gene: .
J gene: TRBJ1-1
CDR3 protein: CASSLEGVMNTEAFF
CDR3 DNA: TGCGCCAGCAGCTTGGAGGGGGTCATGAACACTGAAGCTTTCTTT

V gene: TRBV12-5
clone size: once
D gene: TRBD1
J gene: TRBJ1-2
CDR3 protein: CASGLTGQGVNYGYTF
CDR3 DNA: TGTGCTAGTGGTCTGACGGGACAGGGAGTTAACTATGGCTACACCTTC

V gene: TRBV10-3
clone size: .
D gene: .
J gene: TRBJ2-6
CDR3 protein: CAISESGTGANVLTF
CDR3 DNA: TGTGCCATCAGTGAATCAGGTACTGGGGCCAACGTCCTGACTTTC

V gene: TRBV19
clone size: few
D gene: TRBD1
J gene: TRBJ2-1
CDR3 protein: CASRRDREYNEQFF
CDR3 DNA: TGTGCCAGTAGAAGGGACAGGGAGTACAATGAGCAGTTCTTC

V gene: TRBV11-2
clone size: .
D gene: TRBD1
J gene: TRBJ2-2
CDR3 protein: CASSSSGTGGGGELFF
CDR3 DNA: TGTGCCAGCAGCTCCAGCGGGACAGGGGGCGGCGGGGAGCTGTTTTTT

V gene: TRBV5-4
clone size: .
D gene: TRBD2
J gene: TRBJ2-3
CDR3 protein: CASSLDLAGVDTQYF
CDR3 DNA: TGTGCCAGCAGCTTGGATCTAGCGGGGGTGGATACGCAGTATTTT